This entry describes one T cell receptor beta chain. Antigen: not known. For every donor, a draw yielded roughly 9.3 milliliters of peripheral blood. In each sample, at least 6.5 million PBMCs were isolated. This sample stems from a study of blood T cells in healthy people across ages. Broader study findings: Not knowing donor CMV status may have confounded expanded clonotype changes. Diversity of TCR beta per million T cells declined in a roughly linear way with age.

Trimming removed 4 bases from V and 5 bases from J; junction bases left unmatched: 7. CDR1 and CDR2 from the germline V gene are LGHDT and YNNKEL (reference sequence). There are 15 residues in the CDR3. Sample-barcoded 5' priming and a J-beta primer mix drove a second PCR of about 6 to 12 cycles. TCRdb re-derived calls from the 5' RACE reads in MiXCR, one entry per CDR3 protein. The data hold 790,000 or so distinct CDR3 sequences, with about 56% observed a single time. This clonotype was sampled from a man aged 40-50 years in good health. The sequenced sample consisted of blood. V usage is TRBV3-1 and J usage is TRBJ2-3; 9 bases fit TRBD2. The CDR3 bases are TGTGCCAGCAGCCCCCTAGCGGGATCGGGAGATACGCAGTATTTT. As protein: CASSPLAGSGDTQYF.